Sequencing of this T cell receptor beta chain was carried out in a study of blood T cell repertoires in COVID-19. The wider study: There were acute and convalescent COVID-19 samples, and they came from the United States, Italy and Spain.

From germline, CDR1 is SGHAT and CDR2 FQDESV (reference sequence). The length of the CDR3 is 13 residues. The junction had 4 bases not matched to a gene; V was cut back by 7 bases and J by 3 bases. In Seattle, patients joined the study during active infection and were tracked longitudinally. In the study's own analysis: Researchers report that nucleated cell counts were estimated from reference gene primer amplification. Some clones are missing from TCRdb's copy, which holds only in-frame ones; the method was immunoSEQ multiplex PCR. That table gives V, J and clone size, and the DNA gave D and trimming. The table has tens of thousands of clones, roughly 83% seen once.

This TCR came from a man younger than 45 with COVID-19, enrolled during active disease. The chain employs TRBV11-1 and TRBJ2-7, with TRBD1 matching over 9 bases. The specimen sequenced was peripheral blood. The CDR3 bases are TGTGCCAGCAACACAGGGGGCGGCTACGAGCAGTACTTC. Its translation: CASNTGGGYEQYF.